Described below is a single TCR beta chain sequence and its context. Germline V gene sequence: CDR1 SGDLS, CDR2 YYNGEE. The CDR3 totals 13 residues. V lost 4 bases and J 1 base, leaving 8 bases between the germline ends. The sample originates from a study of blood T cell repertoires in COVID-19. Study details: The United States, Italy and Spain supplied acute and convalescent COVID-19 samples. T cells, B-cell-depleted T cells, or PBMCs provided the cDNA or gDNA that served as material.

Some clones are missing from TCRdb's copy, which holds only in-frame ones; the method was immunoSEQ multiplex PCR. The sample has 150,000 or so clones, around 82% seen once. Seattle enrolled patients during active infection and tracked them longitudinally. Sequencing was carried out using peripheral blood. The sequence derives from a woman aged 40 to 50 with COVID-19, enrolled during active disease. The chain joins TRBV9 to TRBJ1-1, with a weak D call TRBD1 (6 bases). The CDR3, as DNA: TGTGCCAGCAGCTCAGGGGCGAACACTGAAGCTTTCTTT. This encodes CASSSGANTEAFF.